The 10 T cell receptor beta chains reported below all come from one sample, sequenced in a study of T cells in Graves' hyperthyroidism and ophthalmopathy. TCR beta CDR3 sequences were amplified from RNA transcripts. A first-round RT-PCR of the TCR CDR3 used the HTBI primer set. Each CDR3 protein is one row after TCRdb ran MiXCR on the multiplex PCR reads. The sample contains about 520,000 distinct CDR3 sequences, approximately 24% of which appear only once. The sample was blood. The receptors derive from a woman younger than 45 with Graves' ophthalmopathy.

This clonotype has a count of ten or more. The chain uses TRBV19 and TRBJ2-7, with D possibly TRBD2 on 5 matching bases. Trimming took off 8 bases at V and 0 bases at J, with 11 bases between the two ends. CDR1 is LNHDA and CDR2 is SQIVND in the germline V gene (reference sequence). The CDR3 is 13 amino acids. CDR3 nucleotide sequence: TGTGCCAGTTCCGGACTTAGCTCCTACGAGCAGTACTTC. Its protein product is CASSGLSSYEQYF.

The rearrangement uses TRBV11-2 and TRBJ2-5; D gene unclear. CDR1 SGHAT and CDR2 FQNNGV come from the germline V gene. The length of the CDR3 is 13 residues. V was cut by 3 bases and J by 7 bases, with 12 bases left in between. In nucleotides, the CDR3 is TGTGCCAGCAGCTTGGATGCGGCCGGGACCCAGTACTTC. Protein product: CASSLDAAGTQYF.

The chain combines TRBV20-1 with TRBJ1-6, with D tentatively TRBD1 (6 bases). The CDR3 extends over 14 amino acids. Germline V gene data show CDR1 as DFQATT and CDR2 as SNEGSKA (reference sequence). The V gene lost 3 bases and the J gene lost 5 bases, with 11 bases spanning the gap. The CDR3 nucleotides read TGCAGTGCTAGGACGCAGGGGAATAATTCACCCCTCCACTTT. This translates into CSARTQGNNSPLHF.

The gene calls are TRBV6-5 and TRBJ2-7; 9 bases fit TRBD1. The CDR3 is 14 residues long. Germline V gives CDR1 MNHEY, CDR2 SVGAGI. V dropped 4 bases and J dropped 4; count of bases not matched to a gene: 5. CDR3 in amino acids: CASSSTQGAYEQYF. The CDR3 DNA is TGTGCCAGCAGTTCAACACAGGGGGCTTACGAGCAGTACTTC.

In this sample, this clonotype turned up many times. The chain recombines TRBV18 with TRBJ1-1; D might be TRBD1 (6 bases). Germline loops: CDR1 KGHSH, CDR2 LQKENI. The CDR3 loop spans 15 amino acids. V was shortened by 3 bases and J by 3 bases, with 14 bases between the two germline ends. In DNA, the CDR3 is TGTGCCAGCTCACCGTTGCAGGGGAGGGACACTGAAGCTTTCTTT. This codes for CASSPLQGRDTEAFF.

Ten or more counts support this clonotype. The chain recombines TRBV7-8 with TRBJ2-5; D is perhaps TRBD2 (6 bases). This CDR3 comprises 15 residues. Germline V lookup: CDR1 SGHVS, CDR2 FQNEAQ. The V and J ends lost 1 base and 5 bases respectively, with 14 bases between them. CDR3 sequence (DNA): TGTGCCAGCAGCTTAGTTCGGGTTCGGGGGGAGACCCAGTACTTC. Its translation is CASSLVRVRGETQYF. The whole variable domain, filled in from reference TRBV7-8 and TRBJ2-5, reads GAGVSQSPRYKVAKRGQDVALRCDPISGHVSLFWYQQALGQGPEFLTYFQNEAQLDKSGLPSDRFFAERPEGSVSTLKIQRTQQEDSAVYLCASSLVRVRGETQYFGPGTRLLVL.

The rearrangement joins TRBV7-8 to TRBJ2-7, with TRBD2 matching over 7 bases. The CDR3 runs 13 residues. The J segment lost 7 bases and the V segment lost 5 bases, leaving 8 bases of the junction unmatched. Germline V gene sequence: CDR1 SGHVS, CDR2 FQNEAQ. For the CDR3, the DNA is TGTGCCAGCAGCGTTAGGGTCGGGAGGGAGCAGTACTTC. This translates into CASSVRVGREQYF. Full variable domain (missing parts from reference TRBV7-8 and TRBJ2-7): GAGVSQSPRYKVAKRGQDVALRCDPISGHVSLFWYQQALGQGPEFLTYFQNEAQLDKSGLPSDRFFAERPEGSVSTLKIQRTQQEDSAVYLCASSVRVGREQYFGPGTRLTVT.

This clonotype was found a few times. CDR3: CASSQGASGNQPQHF. CDR3 coding DNA: TGCGCCAGCAGCCAAGGAGCGAGCGGGAATCAGCCCCAGCATTTT. The chain recombines TRBV4-3 with TRBJ1-5; D remains ambiguous. In germline, CDR1 is LGHNA, CDR2 YSLEER. V dropped 1 base and J dropped 4 bases, with 11 bases sitting between them. This CDR3 is 15 amino acids long.

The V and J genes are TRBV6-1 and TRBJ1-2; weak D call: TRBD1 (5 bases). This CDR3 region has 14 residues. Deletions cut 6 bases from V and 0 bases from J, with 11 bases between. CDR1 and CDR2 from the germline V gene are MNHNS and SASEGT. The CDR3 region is CASRPQGANYGYTF. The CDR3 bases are TGTGCCAGCAGACCTCAGGGAGCTAACTATGGCTACACCTTC.

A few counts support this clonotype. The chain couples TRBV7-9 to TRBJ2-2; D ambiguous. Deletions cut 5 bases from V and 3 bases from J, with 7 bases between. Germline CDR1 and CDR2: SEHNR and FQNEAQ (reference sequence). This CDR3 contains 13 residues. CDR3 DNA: TGTGCCAGCAGCACAGCGTACACCGGGGAGCTGTTTTTT. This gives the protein CASSTAYTGELFF.